The 16 T cell receptor beta chains below come from one sample, sequenced in a study of identical twins. Each CDR3 protein is one row after TCRdb ran MiXCR on the 5' RACE reads. Of nearly 650,000 distinct CDR3 sequences detected, 7% to 7.5% appear once; the ten largest clones hold over 1.5%. The same specimen was also included in a second study, on yellow fever vaccine responses in identical twins.

The sample was PBMCs. The source of these receptors is a woman aged 18-35 years in good health.

Points on this clonotype: This may come from a read error, since a much larger clone is one base off. This chain connects TRBV28 to TRBJ1-2, with TRBD1 matching over 7 bases. V shed 4 bases and J 4 bases; nucleotides not matched to a gene: 3. This CDR3 has 13 residues. CDR1 is MDHEN, CDR2 SYDVKM, per germline. Here the CDR3 DNA reads TGTGCCAGCAGTTCGAGGGACAGCTATGGCTACACCTTC. Amino acids: CASSSRDSYGYTF.

This clonotype was recorded many times. The chain joins TRBV6-5 to TRBJ2-7; D is ambiguous. Per the germline V gene, CDR1 is MNHEY and CDR2 is SVGAGI. V shed 0 bases and J shed 0 bases, with 15 bases lying between them. CDR3 length: 17 amino acids. CDR3 nucleotide sequence: TGTGCCAGCAGTTACTCGATAAGTGGCTCATCCTCCTACGAGCAGTACTTC. It encodes CASSYSISGSSSYEQYF.

This chain joins TRBV5-1 and TRBJ1-2; D gene unclear. The CDR3 contains 13 residues. Germline V gene lookup returns CDR1 SGHRS and CDR2 YFSETQ. V lost 5 bases to trimming and J lost 4 bases, with 12 bases between them. The CDR3 DNA reads TGCGCCAGCAGAAGAGAGGTAGTCTATGGCTACACCTTC. Residues: CASRREVVYGYTF.

The V gene is TRBV20-1, the J gene TRBJ1-2, with a weak D call TRBD1 (5 bases). This CDR3 is built from 13 residues. V lost 4 bases to trimming and J lost 10 bases, with 19 bases between them. CDR1 and CDR2 from the germline V gene are DFQATT and SNEGSKA (reference sequence). The CDR3 spells CSAIDSRKEAYTF. CDR3 DNA: TGCAGTGCTATTGACAGTAGAAAAGAGGCCTACACCTTC.

The V and J genes are TRBV2 and TRBJ2-7; TRBD2 matches at 12 bases. The CDR3 runs to 15 residues. V lost 3 bases and J lost 2; bases outside the gene matches: 2. Germline lookup yields CDR1 SNHLY and CDR2 FYNNEI. CDR3 loop: CASSEASGGAYEQYV. DNA for the CDR3: TGTGCCAGCAGTGAGGCTAGCGGGGGGGCCTACGAGCAGTACGTC.

In its sample, this clonotype was seen many times. This chain uses TRBV6-1 with TRBJ2-7; 7 bases are shared with TRBD1. V shed 6 bases, J shed 3 bases, and the junction held 5 bases outside the gene matches. This CDR3 contains 13 residues. Germline assignment: CDR1 MNHNS and CDR2 SASEGT. The CDR3: CASSEGAVYEQYF. The CDR3 coding sequence is TGTGCCAGCAGCGAGGGGGCAGTCTACGAGCAGTACTTC.

The J gene is TRBJ2-1, the V gene TRBV14, with no clear D. This CDR3 contains 13 residues. Germline CDR1 and CDR2: SGHDN and FVKESK. Trimming removed 2 bases at V and 4 bases at J, with 6 bases between. The CDR3 spells CASSQRQYNEQFF. As DNA, the CDR3 is TGTGCCAGCAGCCAACGACAATACAATGAGCAGTTCTTC.

In its sample, this clonotype was seen many times. This chain joins TRBV14 and TRBJ2-1, with D perhaps matching TRBD2 (5 bases). Trimming shortened V by 4 bases and J by 7 bases, and 23 bases separated the two germline ends. From germline, CDR1 is SGHDN and CDR2 FVKESK. The CDR3 is 17 amino acids. In nucleotides, the CDR3 is TGTGCCAGCAGCCCCTTGTTGAGCGGAAGAAGGTGGAATGAGCAGTTCTTC. It codes for CASSPLLSGRRWNEQFF.

This clonotype was recorded many times. This rearrangement joins TRBV5-1 to TRBJ2-7; 11 positions match TRBD2. Germline-derived CDR1 and CDR2 are SGHRS and YFSETQ. The CDR3 totals 15 residues. With 4 bases clipped from V and 3 bases from J, the junction kept 6 bases outside the gene matches. The CDR3: CASSPDTSGGYEQYV. The CDR3 DNA reads TGCGCCAGCAGCCCCGACACTAGCGGGGGCTACGAGCAGTACGTC.

The V and J genes are TRBV5-1 and TRBJ2-2; D not certain. This CDR3 is 12 amino acids long. Germline values: CDR1 SGHRS, CDR2 YFSETQ. V lost 0 bases and J 7 bases, leaving 4 bases between the germline ends. CDR3 protein: CASSLDSGELFF. The CDR3 DNA follows: TGCGCCAGCAGCTTGGATAGCGGGGAGCTGTTTTTT.

The chain couples TRBV5-1 to TRBJ2-1; a possible D gene is TRBD2 (6 bases). Trimming left V 0 bases short and J 2 bases short, with 12 bases between. The CDR3 covers 16 residues. Germline V gives CDR1 SGHRS, CDR2 YFSETQ. CDR3 in amino acids: CASSLDSSEAYNEQFF. The DNA for the CDR3 is TGCGCCAGCAGCTTGGACTCTAGCGAAGCCTACAATGAGCAGTTCTTC.

The chain combines TRBV20-1 with TRBJ1-1, with no clear D. Germline V gene sequence: CDR1 DFQATT, CDR2 SNEGSKA (reference sequence). This CDR3 comprises 15 residues. The germline V and J ends were trimmed by 3 bases and 3 bases, with 17 bases remaining between them. The CDR3 loop reads CSASSEEGRHTEAFF. The CDR3 nucleotides read TGCAGTGCTAGTAGCGAAGAGGGCCGTCACACTGAAGCTTTCTTT.

This clonotype was detected a few times. This chain joins TRBV7-9 and TRBJ1-2, with D possibly TRBD1 on 6 matching bases. The V end was cut by 7 bases, the J end by 2 bases, with 11 bases between. The length of the CDR3 is 13 residues. The germline CDR1 and CDR2 sequences are SEHNR and FQNEAQ (reference sequence). The chain's CDR3 is CASIEGENYGYTF. The CDR3 DNA reads as TGTGCCAGCATCGAGGGGGAAAACTATGGCTACACCTTC.

The J gene is TRBJ2-5, the V gene TRBV5-6; possibly TRBD1 for D (6 bases). CDR1 is SGHDT and CDR2 is YYEEEE in the germline V gene. V lost 4 bases to trimming and J lost 7 bases, with 17 bases between them. The CDR3 has 14 amino acids. The CDR3, as DNA: TGTGCCAGCAGCCTCCGACAGGTCTGGGGGACCCAGTACTTC. This codes for CASSLRQVWGTQYF.

This clonotype has a handful of counts. The rearrangement uses TRBV7-2 and TRBJ1-1, with D tentatively TRBD1 (6 bases). CDR3 size: 15 residues. V lost 4 bases to trimming and J lost 4 bases, with 16 bases between them. Per the germline V gene, CDR1 is SGHTA and CDR2 is FQGNSA. DNA of the CDR3: TGTGCCAGCAGCTCCTACGGGGGGGCTGGCACTGAAGCTTTCTTT. It yields the protein CASSSYGGAGTEAFF. Variable domain in full (rest from reference TRBV7-2 and TRBJ1-1): GAGVSQSPSNKVTEKGKDVELRCDPISGHTALYWYRQSLGQGLEFLIYFQGNSAPDKSGLPSDRFSAERTGGSVSTLTIQRTQQEDSAVYLCASSSYGGAGTEAFFGQGTRLTVV.

The genes are TRBV12-3 or TRBV12-4 and TRBJ2-7; 13 bases align to TRBD2. This CDR3 region has 18 residues. The V and J ends lost 5 bases and 2 bases, in that order; junction bases with no gene match: 12. CDR3 loop: CASSPLWAGTSGTYEQYF. As DNA, the CDR3 is TGTGCCAGCAGTCCACTTTGGGCCGGGACTAGCGGGACCTACGAGCAGTACTTC.